This TCR beta chain was recorded in a study of T cell repertoires in cytomegalovirus infection. Study-level background: CMV epitopes in the study were HLA-C-restricted (recently identified) and HLA-B-restricted (well studied). Public TCR beta signatures marked donors with CMV infection and the matching HLA.

V lost 4 bases and J 6 bases, leaving 22 bases between the germline ends. Germline V gene data show CDR1 as SGHDN and CDR2 as FVKESK. The CDR3 runs to 17 residues. TCRdb itself ran the reads through MiXCR, one entry per CDR3 protein. The table includes about 770,000 distinct CDR3 sequences, almost 30% detected once. General study points: Summed public TCR beta family frequency identified CMV carriers bearing the relevant HLA. The ex vivo response was dominated by HLA-C-restricted CMV-specific TCR beta clonotypes.

As concerns this clonotype: Its antigen remains unidentified.

The starting material was cultured CD8+ T cells from PBMCs, obtained from culture after CMV antigen stimulation. V gene TRBV14 combines with J gene TRBJ1-5; D uncertain. This clonotype was obtained from a human donor in good health (CMV status not recorded). Some clones in this sample may be carry-over from other donors' samples. The CDR3 region is CASSPRRALNPLQPQHF. The CDR3 coding sequence is TGTGCCAGCAGCCCGCGACGGGCTCTGAATCCTCTTCAGCCCCAGCATTTT.